This T cell receptor (beta chain) was profiled in a study of T cell responses to AZD1222 COVID-19 vaccine. Produced via immunoSEQ multiplex PCR; TCRdb's table is partial and in-frame only. The table shows about 160,000 clones, with around nine tenths occurring only once. This CDR3 region has 15 residues. Germline V lookup: CDR1 SGDLS, CDR2 YYNGEE. V dropped 0 bases and J dropped 0 bases, with 7 bases sitting between them. The chain has TRBV9 and TRBJ1-5; D is unresolved. This specimen consisted of peripheral blood, obtained on day 0 of AZD1222 vaccination. This clonotype originated in an adult in good health. The CDR3 loop reads CASSVGSYSNQPQHF. CDR3 sequence (DNA): TGTGCCAGCAGCGTAGGAAGTTATAGCAATCAGCCCCAGCATTTT.